These 25 T cell receptor beta chains share one sample of origin, sequenced in a study of radiotherapy plus CTLA-4 blockade in lung cancer. The repertoire was sequenced with immunoSEQ multiplex PCR; TCRdb's copy has only in-frame clones and lacks some. This sample carries 40,000 to 50,000 clones, 82% of them seen once, and the ten largest clones take 2.5% to 3.5%. The starting material was peripheral blood, obtained from a patient treated with radiotherapy plus ipilimumab. These receptors all come from a human donor with non-small cell lung cancer who had stable disease on radiotherapy plus ipilimumab.

This clone was picked up a small number of times. The chain carries TRBV19 and TRBJ1-5; no firm D call. V lost 7 bases and J lost 0, with 10 bases in between. Germline assignment: CDR1 LNHDA and CDR2 SQIVND (reference sequence). The CDR3 totals 14 residues. CDR3 residues: CASTSPFSNQPQHF. Written as DNA, the CDR3 is TGTGCCAGTACCTCCCCTTTTAGCAATCAGCCCCAGCATTTT.

CDR3 protein: CASSQERTGGLSPLHF. CDR3 DNA sequence: TGCGCCAGCAGCCAAGAACGGACAGGGGGACTCTCACCCCTCCACTTT. The chain employs TRBV4-3 and TRBJ1-6; 10 positions agree with TRBD1. This CDR3 spans 16 amino acids. The ends lost 0 bases at V and 10 bases at J; junction bases unmatched: 6. Germline lookup yields CDR1 LGHNA and CDR2 YSLEER.

Only a few counts were recorded for this clone. The V gene is TRBV6-5, the J gene TRBJ2-4; 7 bases align to TRBD1. Looked up from germline, CDR1 is MNHEY and CDR2 is SVGAGI. The length of the CDR3 is 14 residues. V was clipped by 0 bases and J by 5 bases; unmatched bases: 1. Here the CDR3 DNA reads TGTGCCAGCAGTTACTCCGGGACAGAAAACATTCAGTACTTC. Protein sequence: CASSYSGTENIQYF.

This clone was observed a few times. The chain links TRBV7-9 to TRBJ2-7; 9 positions agree with TRBD1. V trimming: 1 base; J trimming: 5 bases; junction bases outside the gene matches: 3. CDR1 is SEHNR and CDR2 is FQNEAQ in the germline V gene (reference sequence). This CDR3 contains 14 residues. This CDR3 is CASSLDRGRNEQYF. The DNA for the CDR3 is TGTGCCAGCAGCTTAGACAGGGGGCGAAACGAGCAGTACTTC.

This clone was seen a single time. The rearrangement links TRBV7-6 to TRBJ2-5; 7 nucleotides line up with TRBD2. CDR3 size: 17 residues. In germline, CDR1 is SGHVS, CDR2 FNYEAQ. After removal of 2 bases from V and 1 base from J, the junction contained 10 bases not matched to a gene. The CDR3 reads CASSLFLRGGSQETQYF. CDR3 coding DNA: TGTGCCAGCAGCTTATTTTTGCGGGGAGGGTCCCAAGAGACCCAGTACTTC.

The chain links TRBV27 to TRBJ2-1; 12 bases align to TRBD2. The CDR3 loop spans 14 amino acids. Trimming took 3 bases from V and 8 from J; bases not matched to a gene: 2. Germline V gives CDR1 MNHEY, CDR2 SMNVEV (reference sequence). The CDR3 sequence is CASSLGTSGYEQFF. In DNA form, the CDR3 reads TGTGCCAGCAGTTTGGGGACTAGCGGGTATGAGCAGTTCTTC.

The J gene is TRBJ2-3, the V gene TRBV11-2; TRBD1 agrees at 12 bases. The CDR3 covers 16 residues. Germline V lookup: CDR1 SGHAT, CDR2 FQNNGV. Germline trimming cut 3 bases from V and 3 bases from J; bases unmatched to any gene: 4. CDR3 residues: CASSFLGQGATDTQYF. As DNA, the CDR3 is TGTGCCAGCAGCTTCCTGGGACAGGGGGCAACAGATACGCAGTATTTT.

This rearrangement joins TRBV7-9 to TRBJ1-1; D may be TRBD1 (5 bases). The V gene's germline CDR1 is SEHNR and CDR2 FQNEAQ (reference sequence). This CDR3 is built from 11 residues. Trimming took 1 base from V and 8 from J, leaving 5 bases between them. The CDR3 is CASSLGTEAFF. CDR3 nucleotides: TGTGCCAGCAGCTTAGGGACAGAAGCTTTCTTT.

V usage is TRBV7-3 and J usage is TRBJ2-3; D is perhaps TRBD2 (6 bases). The germline V and J ends were trimmed by 5 bases and 0 bases, with 15 bases remaining between them. Per germline, CDR1 SGHTA and CDR2 FQGTGA. The CDR3 totals 16 residues. In DNA form, the CDR3 reads TGTGCCAGCAGCGTGAATAGCGGCACTAGCACAGATACGCAGTATTTT. This gives the protein CASSVNSGTSTDTQYF. The complete variable domain, with remaining parts taken from reference TRBV7-3 and TRBJ2-3, reads GAGVSQTPSNKVTEKGKYVELRCDPISGHTALYWYRQSLGQGPEFLIYFQGTGAADDSGLPNDRFFAVRPEGSVSTLKIQRTERGDSAVYLCASSVNSGTSTDTQYFGPGTRLTVL.

The chain joins TRBV29-1 to TRBJ2-7; 8 bases match TRBD2. V was pared by 4 bases and J by 4 bases, with 9 bases of the junction left unmatched. The CDR3 is made up of 14 amino acids. In germline, CDR1 is SQVTM, CDR2 ANQGSEA. The CDR3 region is CSVVGGEGRYEQYF. The CDR3 DNA follows: TGCAGCGTTGTCGGGGGGGAGGGCCGGTACGAGCAGTACTTC.

The V gene is TRBV5-4, the J gene TRBJ2-1; 7 positions agree with TRBD2. CDR1 SGHNT and CDR2 YYREEE come from the germline V gene (reference sequence). Trimming took 0 bases from V and 4 from J; bases not matched to a gene: 4. The CDR3 is made up of 15 amino acids. The CDR3 nucleotides read TGTGCCAGCAGCTTGGCGCGGGAGAGGTACAATGAGCAGTTCTTC. Its protein is CASSLARERYNEQFF.

The chain joins TRBV28 to TRBJ2-5; 9 nucleotides line up with TRBD2. Germline loops: CDR1 MDHEN, CDR2 SYDVKM. The CDR3 contains 16 residues. V lost 6 bases, J lost 5 bases, and 13 bases stayed unmatched. The CDR3 loop is CASSRGMGAGGETQYF. DNA of the CDR3: TGTGCCAGCAGCCGCGGCATGGGGGCGGGAGGGGAGACCCAGTACTTC.

A remark on this clone: One junction end does not reproduce the germline sequence, and a read error may be involved. The J gene is TRBJ2-7, the V gene TRBV9; D may be TRBD1 (6 bases). Looked up from germline, CDR1 is SGDLS and CDR2 is YYNGEE. The CDR3 has 13 residues. CDR3 sequence (DNA): TGTGCCAGCAGCCCTACCTCCGAAGGGGACACTCTCTTC. It specifies CASSPTSEGDTLF. The variable domain in full, completed from reference TRBV9 and TRBJ2-7, reads DSGVTQTPKHLITATGQRVTLRCSPRSGDLSVYWYQQSLDQGLQFLIQYYNGEERAKGNILERFSAQQFPDLHSELNLSSLELGDSALYFCASSPTSEGDTLFGPGTRLTVT.

V gene TRBV19 combines with J gene TRBJ1-2, with D possibly being TRBD1 (6 bases). The CDR3 covers 15 residues. V dropped 9 bases and J dropped 4 bases, with 21 bases sitting between them. CDR1 and CDR2 from the germline V gene are LNHDA and SQIVND (reference sequence). The CDR3 DNA is TGTGCCAGCGACCCCGGGACAACAGGATCCTATGGCTACACCTTC. It codes for CASDPGTTGSYGYTF.

This rearrangement joins TRBV11-3 to TRBJ2-7, with 8 bases lining up with TRBD1. CDR1 and CDR2 from the germline V gene are SGHNT and YENEEA. V was clipped by 0 bases and J by 3 bases; unmatched bases: 7. The CDR3 is 16 residues long. CDR3 sequence (DNA): TGTGCCAGCAGCTTAGACTCCGGGACAGGACTCTACGAGCAGTACTTC. Translated, it gives CASSLDSGTGLYEQYF.

This chain joins TRBV4-3 and TRBJ2-1; tentatively, D is TRBD1 (6 bases). V gave up 4 bases and J gave up 9 bases, with 13 bases separating them. Germline V lookup: CDR1 LGHNA, CDR2 YSLEER. CDR3 length equals 13 residues. This CDR3 reads CASSPQVGGEQFF. The CDR3 nucleotides are TGCGCCAGCAGCCCACAAGTAGGGGGTGAGCAGTTCTTC.

The chain is built from TRBV28 and TRBJ2-5, with 9 bases fitting TRBD2. J lost 0 bases, V lost 5 bases, and 7 bases had no gene match. Germline lookup yields CDR1 MDHEN and CDR2 SYDVKM. The length of the CDR3 is 16 residues. The CDR3 DNA is TGTGCCAGCAGTCCTCGGACTAGCGTCGACCAAGAGACCCAGTACTTC. Amino acids: CASSPRTSVDQETQYF.

The V call is TRBV28, the J call TRBJ2-2; a possible D gene is TRBD2 (5 bases). This CDR3 spans 14 amino acids. Germline V gene data show CDR1 as MDHEN and CDR2 as SYDVKM. V was cut by 7 bases and J by 7 bases, with 16 bases left in between. The CDR3 loop is CASKGSAEDGELFF. For the CDR3, the DNA is TGTGCCAGCAAGGGTAGCGCCGAGGACGGGGAGCTGTTTTTT.

The chain couples TRBV19 to TRBJ2-5; tentatively, D is TRBD2 (7 bases). The germline V gene has CDR1 LNHDA and CDR2 SQIVND (reference sequence). This CDR3 is 17 amino acids long. V gave up 5 bases and J gave up 5 bases, with 24 bases separating them. The CDR3 protein is CASSPRVRGGRRETQYF. The CDR3 nucleotides are TGTGCCAGTAGTCCCCGGGTGAGGGGGGGGCGCCGGGAGACCCAGTACTTC.

In nucleotides, the CDR3 is TGTGCCAGCAGCTGGGGGTCTGGGGGGAAATATTACACCGGGGAGCTGTTTTTT. Translated: CASSWGSGGKYYTGELFF. The chain recombines TRBV5-4 with TRBJ2-2; maybe TRBD2 (6 bases). Trimming took 3 bases from V and 3 from J, leaving 21 bases between them. The length of the CDR3 is 18 residues. Germline V gives CDR1 SGHNT, CDR2 YYREEE (reference sequence).

This chain uses TRBV4-2 with TRBJ1-5; 7 bases align to TRBD1. Germline V gene sequence: CDR1 LGHNA, CDR2 YNFKEQ. CDR3 length equals 16 residues. V lost 2 bases and J lost 3; bases outside the gene matches: 7. The CDR3 sequence is CASSQRGRGNNQPQHF. The CDR3 region has the DNA TGTGCCAGCAGCCAAAGGGGCAGGGGGAACAATCAGCCCCAGCATTTT.

This clone was picked up one time. The chain employs TRBV7-2 and TRBJ2-3; TRBD2 aligns across 8 bases. This CDR3 region has 16 residues. CDR1 is SGHTA, CDR2 FQGNSA, per germline. J was trimmed by 0 bases and V by 4 bases; bases with no gene match: 6. The CDR3 coding sequence is TGTGCCAGCAGCTCCGGACTAGCTAAGAGCACAGATACGCAGTATTTT. Translating it yields CASSSGLAKSTDTQYF.

The rearrangement links TRBV9 to TRBJ2-3, with D possibly matching TRBD2 (5 bases). Germline V gene lookup returns CDR1 SGDLS and CDR2 YYNGEE. CDR3 length: 17 amino acids. Trimming removed 0 bases from V and 1 base from J, with 15 bases in between. The DNA for the CDR3 is TGTGCCAGCAGCGTAGTAAGTAGCTCGCGGGGCACAGATACGCAGTATTTT. It is translated as CASSVVSSSRGTDTQYF.

This sequence joins TRBV6-6 and TRBJ1-5; maybe TRBD1 (5 bases). This CDR3 comprises 15 residues. Germline CDR1 MNHNY, CDR2 SVGAGI (reference sequence). Trimming removed 7 bases at V and 1 base at J, with 14 bases between. The CDR3 bases are TGTGCCAGCAAGACAGAGGGAGGGAGCAATCAGCCCCAGCATTTT. It is translated as CASKTEGGSNQPQHF.

The rearrangement joins TRBV4-2 to TRBJ2-1; the match to TRBD2 covers 8 bases. This CDR3 is built from 17 residues. CDR1 is LGHNA and CDR2 is YNFKEQ in the germline V gene. After removal of 1 base from V and 7 bases from J, the junction contained 12 bases not matched to a gene. The CDR3: CASSQGRLASGLNEQFF. CDR3 in DNA: TGTGCCAGCAGCCAAGGTCGGCTGGCTAGCGGGTTGAATGAGCAGTTCTTC.